These T cell receptor beta chains were read from a single sample in a study of T cells in Graves' hyperthyroidism and ophthalmopathy. TCRdb re-derived calls from the multiplex PCR reads in MiXCR, one entry per CDR3 protein. Counted here are around 340,000 distinct CDR3 sequences, approximately 18% occurring once; the ten biggest clones make up more than 30%. The specimen sequenced was blood. Every receptor here comes from a woman in her 30s with Graves' hyperthyroidism that later progressed to Graves' ophthalmopathy. Each CDR3 is given with its conserved first and last residue. A D gene is named only where the DNA matches it firmly. Rows may omit the clone size; those that give it use once, few, many or a size class.

j_call v_call d_call clone_size cdr3_nt cdr3_aa
TRBJ1-5 TRBV29-1 - - TGCAGCGCACTGCTTGTCGATCAGCCCCAGCATTTT CSALLVDQPQHF
TRBJ2-7 TRBV5-1 TRBD2 many TGCGCCAGCAGCCTAGCGGGGGTCTCTGAGCAGTACTTC CASSLAGVSEQYF
TRBJ1-2 TRBV5-6 - - TGTGCCAGCAGCTTAGGACATATCTATGGCTACACCTTC CASSLGHIYGYTF
TRBJ1-5 TRBV12-3/TRBV12-4 - many TGTGCCAGCAGTTTCAAGAGGAGCAATCAGCCCCAGCATTTT CASSFKRSNQPQHF
TRBJ1-1 TRBV7-8 - many TGTGCCAGCAGCTTAGGTTATCTCGGCGACACTGAAGCTTTCTTT CASSLGYLGDTEAFF
TRBJ2-5 TRBV20-1 TRBD2 many TGCAGTGCTAGGACCGGACTAGCGGGAGGTTTTGAGACCCAGTACTTC CSARTGLAGGFETQYF
TRBJ1-1 TRBV7-2 - few TGTGCCAGCAGCTTACAGCCTCAGGGAACTGAAGCTTTCTTT CASSLQPQGTEAFF
TRBJ1-2 TRBV2 - few TGTGCCAGCAGGGTAGGGAGTGGCTACACCTTC CASRVGSGYTF
TRBJ1-1 TRBV2 - many TGTGCCAGCAGTGAATCCCTGTCAGGGGTAGGCGCGCGGCTCCGGGGGAAAAACACTGAAGCTTTCTTT CASSESLSGVGARLRGKNTEAFF
TRBJ2-6 TRBV7-7 TRBD1 - TGTGCTAGCAGTTTACACATACAGGGGGCAGGTGGGGCCAACGTCCTGACTTTC CASSLHIQGAGGANVLTF
TRBJ2-7 TRBV9 TRBD2 many TGTGCCAGCAGCAAGGGACTAGCGGTACCCTACGAGCAGTACTTC CASSKGLAVPYEQYF
TRBJ1-1 TRBV5-1 - - TGCGCCAGCAGCTCCGAAACGGGGGGTGCAGAAGCTTTCTTT CASSSETGGAEAFF
TRBJ2-5 TRBV28 - - TGTGCCAGCAGTTTAAGTACATGGGGAGAGACCCAGTACTTC CASSLSTWGETQYF
TRBJ2-1 TRBV29-1 - many TGCAGCGTTGACTCAGGGAGCTCCTACAATGAGCAGTTCTTC CSVDSGSSYNEQFF
TRBJ2-7 TRBV20-1 - many TGCAGTGCTAGAGGGGACTCGGGACTTTACGAGCAGTACTTC CSARGDSGLYEQYF
TRBJ1-5 TRBV7-2 - - TGTGCCAGCAGCCCGGTGGGTGGGACGGGTCAGCCCCAGCATTTT CASSPVGGTGQPQHF
TRBJ2-2 TRBV29-1 - few TGCAGCGTTGAGTTTGGAGAGACCACCGGGGAGCTGTTTTTT CSVEFGETTGELFF
TRBJ2-1 TRBV19 TRBD1 few TGTGCCAGTAGTATCCACCCGGGACAGGGGGCGAGGAATGAGCAGTTCTTC CASSIHPGQGARNEQFF
TRBJ2-6 TRBV7-8 - few TGTGCCAGCAGCTTTGAGAGCACTGGGGCCAACGTCCTGACTTTC CASSFESTGANVLTF
TRBJ2-2 TRBV24-1 TRBD1 many TGTGCCACCAGTGATTACGGACAGGGGTCAACCGGGGAGCTGTTTTTT CATSDYGQGSTGELFF
TRBJ2-7 TRBV5-1 - - TGCGCCAGCAGCCCCGGCGGAACTAGCTCCTACGAGCAGTACTTC CASSPGGTSSYEQYF
TRBJ1-2 TRBV28 - many TGTGCCAGCAGTTCAATCATCATAAGGAAGGACTATGGCTACACCTTC CASSSIIIRKDYGYTF
TRBJ2-1 TRBV9 - many TGTGCCAGCAGCGTAGCTACCGGGCGTCAGCAGTTCTTC CASSVATGRQQFF
TRBJ2-7 TRBV6-1 - many TGTGCCAGCAGTCCCCAGCCGTACGAGCAGTACTTC CASSPQPYEQYF
TRBJ2-7 TRBV30 - - TGTGCCTGGAGTTATTTTGGACAGTACTACGAGCAGTACTTC CAWSYFGQYYEQYF
TRBJ1-4 TRBV5-1 - many TGCGCCAGCAGTTCGGGGGCACGTGAAAAACTGTTTTTT CASSSGAREKLFF
TRBJ1-2 TRBV12-3/TRBV12-4 - many TGTGCCAGCACCGGGGGTTATGGCTACACCTTC CASTGGYGYTF
TRBJ2-2 TRBV3-1 - few TGTGCCAGCAGCCAAGAAAACCGCCCCGGGGAGCTGTTTTTT CASSQENRPGELFF
TRBJ1-1 TRBV5-4 - - TGTGCCAGCAGCATTAACACGAACACTGAAGCTTTCTTT CASSINTNTEAFF
TRBJ2-7 TRBV10-2 TRBD1 many TGCGCCAGTAACGCGGGACAGGGGGCGAATGAGCAGTACTTC CASNAGQGANEQYF
TRBJ2-7 TRBV30 TRBD1 many TGTGCCTGGACCGGGACAGGGCCCTCCTACGAGCAGTACTTC CAWTGTGPSYEQYF
TRBJ1-6 TRBV28 - many TGTGCCAGCAGTTCGCGGGCACTCGGTTCCTATAATTCACCCCTCCACTTT CASSSRALGSYNSPLHF
TRBJ2-7 TRBV11-2 TRBD2 many TGTGCCAGCAGCACACACAAAGCGGGGTTTCCCTACGAGCAGTACTTC CASSTHKAGFPYEQYF
TRBJ2-2 TRBV19 TRBD1 - TGTGCCAGTAGTATGGAACAGGGGGGCACCGGGGAGCTGTTTTTT CASSMEQGGTGELFF
TRBJ1-2 TRBV30 - - TGTGCCTGGAGTGTCGGTCCTGGGGGCTACACCTTC CAWSVGPGGYTF
TRBJ1-1 TRBV12-3/TRBV12-4 - many TGTGCCAGCAGTTTCCCAGAGGGGTACACTGAAGCTTTCTTT CASSFPEGYTEAFF
TRBJ2-3 TRBV12-5 - many TGTGCTAGTGGTTTGGGGCAGACGACAGATACGCAGTATTTT CASGLGQTTDTQYF
TRBJ2-5 TRBV20-1 TRBD2 many TGCAGTGCTAGACCTGGAGCGGGAGGGACCCAAGAGACCCAGTACTTC CSARPGAGGTQETQYF
TRBJ1-4 TRBV12-3/TRBV12-4 - many TGTGCCAGCAGTATGAATGAAAAACTGTTTTTT CASSMNEKLFF
TRBJ1-5 TRBV20-1 - few TGCAGTGCTAGAGATCTAACAAGCAATCAGCCCCAGCATTTT CSARDLTSNQPQHF
TRBJ2-1 TRBV30 TRBD1 many TGTGCCTGGAGTGTAGGGGGACAGTACAATGAGCAGTTCTTC CAWSVGGQYNEQFF
TRBJ1-1 TRBV24-1 - - TGTGCCACCAGTGATGGCAGAAGGGAAGCTTTCTTT CATSDGRREAFF
TRBJ2-7 TRBV13 - few TGTGCCAGCAGCAGCGAATCAAAAAGCTCCTACGAGCAGTACTTC CASSSESKSSYEQYF
TRBJ2-2 TRBV28 - - TGTGCCAGCAGTTTAGTTGCAGGCACCGGGGAGCTGTTTTTT CASSLVAGTGELFF
TRBJ2-5 TRBV13 TRBD2 few TGTGCCAGCAGCCCCCGGACTAGCGGGGTTGGAGAGACCCAGTACTTC CASSPRTSGVGETQYF
TRBJ1-4 TRBV27 - many TGTGCCAGCAGTTTAGGGGGTACTACAACTAATGAAAAACTGTTTTTT CASSLGGTTTNEKLFF
TRBJ2-1 TRBV2 - many TGTGCCAGTACGGCCGCGGGCTTCGACAATGAGCAGTTCTTC CASTAAGFDNEQFF
TRBJ1-1 TRBV20-1 - many TGCAGTGCTGACGGGGCAGGGTTCACTGATGAAGCTTTCTTT CSADGAGFTDEAFF
TRBJ2-5 TRBV5-8 - few TGTGCCAGCAGCCGGAAGGGGGTTTCAGAGACCCAGTACTTC CASSRKGVSETQYF
TRBJ1-2 TRBV5-8 TRBD1 few TGTGCCAGCAGCTTGGGAGGGACAGATTACTATGGCTACACCTTC CASSLGGTDYYGYTF
TRBJ2-6 TRBV2 TRBD1 few TGTGCCAGCAGGGACAGGATCAGCTCTGGGGCCAACGTCCTGACTTTC CASRDRISSGANVLTF
TRBJ1-4 TRBV12-3/TRBV12-4 TRBD1 - TGTGCCAGCTTCGGACAGGGTGGTGAAAAACTGCTTTTT CASFGQGGEKLLF
TRBJ2-7 TRBV7-9 TRBD1 many TGTGCCAGCAGCTATGGGACAGGAGACTACGAGCAGTACTTC CASSYGTGDYEQYF
TRBJ2-7 TRBV7-9 - few TGTGCCAGCAGCTCCCTAGGGGAGCAGTACTTC CASSSLGEQYF
TRBJ2-5 TRBV5-1 - - TGCGCCAGCAGCTTCGGGAAGCGGTTAGAGTACCAAGAGACCCAGTACTTC CASSFGKRLEYQETQYF
TRBJ2-7 TRBV20-1 - many TGCAGTGCTAGCTTCGGGCAGGGGTACAACGAGCAGTACTTC CSASFGQGYNEQYF
TRBJ2-5 TRBV11-2 TRBD2 many TGTGCCAGCAGCCCCGGACTAGCGGGCCAAGAGACCCAGTACTTC CASSPGLAGQETQYF
TRBJ2-2 TRBV19 - many TGTGCCAGTAGTATAGTGGACGGGACCGGGGAGCTGTTTTTT CASSIVDGTGELFF